The clone carrying this T cell receptor beta chain was found many times. What it binds is not known. Time point of the sample: sample taken at primary tumor resection. The donors comprised some 78 untreated early-stage non-small cell lung cancer patients. No cell sorting; template was whole RNA from tumor, lung tissue or PBMC. Each CDR3 protein gets one entry after TCRdb re-called the 5' RACE reads with MiXCR. The sample holds a few thousand distinct CDR3 sequences; 7.5% to 10% are singletons and the top ten take about an eighth. The sample is drawn from a study of spatial heterogeneity in lung cancer. Background on the study: Correlation of TCR transcript counts in tumor regions with a T cell module score from matched bulk RNA-seq was strong. Whole-study results and caveats: Expanded TCRs classified as ubiquitous or regional were counted, and these counts tracked ubiquitous and regional nonsynonymous mutations, respectively. One measure, the expanded intratumoral alpha and beta TCR count, tracked tumor mutation counts.

The sample consisted of lung tumor tissue, taken at surgery. The sequence derives from a male donor with early-stage non-small cell lung cancer.

This CDR3 reads CSARQGGTEAFF. The CDR3 DNA reads TGCAGTGCTAGACAGGGAGGCACTGAAGCTTTCTTT. The gene calls are TRBV20-1 and TRBJ1-1, with TRBD1 as a possible D gene (5 bases). V shed 2 bases and J shed 4 bases, with 8 bases lying between them. The CDR3 has 12 amino acids. Per germline, CDR1 DFQATT and CDR2 SNEGSKA (reference sequence).